A selection of T cell receptor beta chains follows, all from one sample in a study of CD8 T cells in ankylosing spondylitis. TCRdb used MiXCR to reprocess the 5' RACE reads, holding one entry per CDR3 protein. This table has some 140,000 distinct CDR3 sequences, approximately 8.4% appearing once. The sequenced sample was synovial fluid, either unsorted or a sorted T cell fraction (not recorded which). Receptors originate from a male donor with ankylosing spondylitis. Each CDR3 is given with its conserved first and last residue. The D gene is left open where the match is weak. Some rows mark clone size as missing; the rest say once, few, many or name a class of expanded clone.

>TRBV29-1|few|TRBJ1-1|-|11
TGCAGCGTACAGGAGAACACTGAAGCTTTCTTT
CSVQENTEAFF
>TRBV3-1|few|TRBJ2-2|-|17
TGTGCCAGCAGCCGAGGGACTTCTTCCGAGAACACCGGGGAGCTGTTTTTT
CASSRGTSSENTGELFF
>TRBV6-2/TRBV6-3|many|TRBJ2-5|-|8
TGTGCCCAAAAAGGTGGGGCCTTC
CAQKGGAF
>TRBV28|-|TRBJ2-7|-|15
TGTGCCAGCAGTCCGCCTACAGGATTCTCCTACGAGCAGTACTTC
CASSPPTGFSYEQYF
>TRBV20-1|few|TRBJ2-3|-|15
TGCAGTGCTAGGGAGAGGGCATTTGACACAGATACGCAGTATTTT
CSARERAFDTDTQYF
>TRBV10-3|many|TRBJ2-5|TRBD2|13
TGTGCCATCTCTGTGGTAGCGGGGGAGACCCAGTACTTC
CAISVVAGETQYF
>TRBV20-1|many|TRBJ1-2|-|13
TGCAGTGCTAGAGTAGACAGCAACTATGGCTACACCTTC
CSARVDSNYGYTF
>TRBV6-1|many|TRBJ2-1|TRBD1|15
TGTGCCAGCACCATAGGGGGGACAGGGTTCAATGAGCAGTTCTTC
CASTIGGTGFNEQFF
>TRBV2|-|TRBJ2-4|-|12
TGTGCCAGCAGAGCCTACAGGGATTTCCAGTACTTC
CASRAYRDFQYF
>TRBV7-2|few|TRBJ1-3|-|16
TGTGCCAGCAGCTTAGCGCACTCGGGGTTTGGAAACACCATATATTTT
CASSLAHSGFGNTIYF
>TRBV19|-|TRBJ2-7|TRBD1|15
TGTGCCAGCCATGGACCGGGACAGGGGCCCGACGAGCAGTACTTC
CASHGPGQGPDEQYF
>TRBV5-1|few|TRBJ1-1|TRBD1|15
TGCGCCAGCAGCTTGGGACAGGGGGGAGGAACTGAAGCTTTCTTT
CASSLGQGGGTEAFF
>TRBV18|-|TRBJ2-1|-|14
TGTGCCAGCTCACCCAGGGACCGAAACAATGAGCAGTTCTTC
CASSPRDRNNEQFF
>TRBV5-1|few|TRBJ1-6|-|14
TGCGCCAGCAGCTTGACGGGGGCGGATTCACCCCTCCACTTT
CASSLTGADSPLHF
>TRBV6-5|few|TRBJ2-7|TRBD1|15
TGTGCCAGCAGTTATGGGACAGTTGAGATTCCTGAGCAGTACTTC
CASSYGTVEIPEQYF
>TRBV29-1|few|TRBJ2-5|-|12
TGCAGCGTTTTGCGGACTCAAGAGACCCAGTACTTC
CSVLRTQETQYF
>TRBV20-1|-|TRBJ1-3|-|14
TGCAGTGCCTCTGACCCTTATTCTCGAAACACCATATATTTT
CSASDPYSRNTIYF
>TRBV10-3|few|TRBJ2-3|-|12
TGTGCCACGCGACGTAGTTCAGATACGCAGTATTTT
CATRRSSDTQYF
>TRBV4-2|-|TRBJ2-2|-|15
TGTGCCAGCAGCCAATACCCGGGGTTGAGCGGGGAGCTGTTTTTT
CASSQYPGLSGELFF
>TRBV28|few|TRBJ2-7|-|14
TGTGCCAGCAGTTTATGGACTCCTTCCTACGAGCAGTACTTC
CASSLWTPSYEQYF
>TRBV27|few|TRBJ1-5|-|18
TGTGCCAGCAGTCTCAAGAGGACACCAGGGAGCTCTAATCAGCCCCAGCATTTT
CASSLKRTPGSSNQPQHF
>TRBV28|few|TRBJ2-7|-|13
TGTGCCAGCATTAGCGACGGACCCTACGAGCAGTACTTC
CASISDGPYEQYF
>TRBV28|many|TRBJ1-3|-|12
TGTGCCAGCAGTTTAGGAAGAAACACCATATATTTT
CASSLGRNTIYF
>TRBV18|many|TRBJ1-5|-|14
TGTGCCAGCTCACCAGAGGGTACGGACCAGCCCCAGCATTTT
CASSPEGTDQPQHF
>TRBV5-1|many|TRBJ1-5|TRBD1|15
TGCGCCAGCAGCCCAGGGACAGGGCAAGGGCAGCCCCAGCATTTT
CASSPGTGQGQPQHF
>TRBV7-2|few|TRBJ2-7|TRBD2|14
TGTGCCAGCAGCCTCCGGGGGGACTCTTACGAGCAGTACTTC
CASSLRGDSYEQYF
>TRBV9|many|TRBJ2-1|TRBD2|15
TGTGCCAGCAGCGTCCGACTAGCGGGAGACGATGAGCAGTTCTTC
CASSVRLAGDDEQFF
>TRBV5-6|-|TRBJ1-5|-|15
TGTGCCAGCAGCGTGAGGGGGGGAAGCAATCAGCCCCAGCATTTT
CASSVRGGSNQPQHF
>TRBV5-1|few|TRBJ1-2|-|12
TGCGCCAGCAGTGGATTAGGGTATGGCTACACCTTC
CASSGLGYGYTF
>TRBV11-1|-|TRBJ2-2|-|14
TGTGCCAGCAGCGCGGGACGGAACACCGGGGAGCTGTTTTTT
CASSAGRNTGELFF
>TRBV12-3/TRBV12-4|few|TRBJ1-4|-|13
TGTGCCAGCAGTCGACAGGCGAGCGAAAAACTGTTTTTT
CASSRQASEKLFF
>TRBV24-1|few|TRBJ2-1|TRBD2|17
TGTGCCACCAGTGAGGGTAGCGGGGGCCCATCCTACAATGAGCAGTTCTTC
CATSEGSGGPSYNEQFF
>TRBV12-3/TRBV12-4|few|TRBJ1-1|-|14
TGTGCCAGCAGTTTCTGGCAACGCGACACTGAAGCTTTCTTT
CASSFWQRDTEAFF
>TRBV20-1|many|TRBJ2-5|-|11
TGCAGTGCTAGGGCACAAGAGACCCAGTACTTC
CSARAQETQYF
>TRBV20-1|-|TRBJ2-7|-|14
TGCAGTGCACAGGGTGGAACAGGACCCTACGAGCAGTACTTC
CSAQGGTGPYEQYF
>TRBV5-1|few|TRBJ2-7|-|14
TGCGCCAGCAGCTTAGACCGATTTCCCTACGAGCAGTACTTC
CASSLDRFPYEQYF
>TRBV20-1|few|TRBJ2-7|TRBD1|12
TGCAGTGCTAGAGACGGGCCGACAGGGTTGTACTTC
CSARDGPTGLYF
>TRBV7-9|-|TRBJ2-4|TRBD1|15
TGTGCCAGCAGCCGAACCGGGACAGGTAACCACATTCAGTACTTC
CASSRTGTGNHIQYF
>TRBV7-9|many|TRBJ2-3|TRBD2|15
TGTGCCAGCAGCTTCATCACTAGCGGCACAGATACGCAGTATTTT
CASSFITSGTDTQYF
>TRBV20-1|-|TRBJ2-7|TRBD2|16
TGCAGTGCTAGAAGCCTAGCGGGGGGGAGGGCCTACGAGCAGTACTTC
CSARSLAGGRAYEQYF
>TRBV6-1|few|TRBJ1-2|-|15
TGTGCCAGCAGCAACGAAGGTGTCGGTACCTATGGCTACACCTTC
CASSNEGVGTYGYTF
>TRBV6-2/TRBV6-3|few|TRBJ2-7|-|12
TGTGCCAGCACTTCATACTCCTACGAGCAGTACTTC
CASTSYSYEQYF
>TRBV12-3/TRBV12-4|-|TRBJ2-1|-|13
TGTGCCAGCGCGGTGGGGGAGTGGTATGAGCAGTTCTTC
CASAVGEWYEQFF
>TRBV5-6|many|TRBJ2-4|TRBD1|14
TGTGCCAGCAGCCTCAGGGGGGCCAAAAACATTCAGTACTTC
CASSLRGAKNIQYF
>TRBV29-1|many|TRBJ1-1|-|11
TGCAGCGTTTTCTTGTACACTGAAGCTTTCTTT
CSVFLYTEAFF
>TRBV6-1|many|TRBJ2-7|TRBD1|14
TGTGCCAGCAGATCGGCCCAGGGGGCGAACGAGCAGTACTTC
CASRSAQGANEQYF
>TRBV5-1|many|TRBJ1-2|-|16
TGCGCCAGCAGCTTGGCTCTATCGCGCGGGGGCATCGGCTACACCTTC
CASSLALSRGGIGYTF
>TRBV4-2|-|TRBJ1-6|TRBD1|16
TGTGCCAGCAGCCAAGATCTGGGACAGAATGTTTCACCCCTCCACTTT
CASSQDLGQNVSPLHF
>TRBV11-2|many|TRBJ1-4|-|16
TGTGCCAGCAGCTCCACGCCGACGGGCCGGAATGAAAAACTGTTTTTT
CASSSTPTGRNEKLFF
>TRBV4-3|-|TRBJ2-2|TRBD2|16
TGCGCCAGCAGCCAAGGTAGCGGGAGGGCCAGCGGGGAGCTGTTTTTT
CASSQGSGRASGELFF
>TRBV12-3/TRBV12-4|many|TRBJ2-1|TRBD1|14
TGTGCCAGCAGCGGACAGGGGGCGTACAATGAGCAGTTCTTC
CASSGQGAYNEQFF
>TRBV20-1|many|TRBJ2-1|TRBD1|11
TGCAGTGCTAGACAGGGGGTAGGATGTTTCTTC
CSARQGVGCFF
>TRBV7-2|-|TRBJ2-2|TRBD1|16
TGTGCCAGCAGCCCGGGACAGGGGCTCGTGTGGGGGGAGCTGTTTTTT
CASSPGQGLVWGELFF
>TRBV7-2|-|TRBJ1-1|-|15
TGTGCCAGCAGCCCGGGCAGGGTGAAGAACACTGAAGCTTTCTTT
CASSPGRVKNTEAFF